This T cell receptor (beta chain) was sequenced during a study of shared clonotypes between healthy human individuals. Study-level results: Rarefaction showed sorted-subset sequencing was incomplete despite large depth. Sharing of clonotypes among donors was expected to vary with sequencing depth.

Comment on this clone: Its antigen is not known.

V was pared by 2 bases and J by 5 bases, with 7 bases between. The CDR3 covers 13 residues. Germline V gene lookup returns CDR1 LNHDA and CDR2 SQIVND (reference sequence). Profiling relied on immunoSEQ multiplex PCR, and the TCRdb table lists in-frame clones only, not all of them. The sample consists of 2,100,000 or so clones, approximately 94% of them appearing once. The source is a young man in good health. The sequenced sample was naive CD4+ T cells sorted from blood. Specified subset: CD45RA+ positively selected. The chain links TRBV19 to TRBJ2-1; D is unclear. As DNA, the CDR3 is TGTGCCAGTAGTATAACCGGAGACAATGAGCAGTTCTTC. Translated: CASSITGDNEQFF.